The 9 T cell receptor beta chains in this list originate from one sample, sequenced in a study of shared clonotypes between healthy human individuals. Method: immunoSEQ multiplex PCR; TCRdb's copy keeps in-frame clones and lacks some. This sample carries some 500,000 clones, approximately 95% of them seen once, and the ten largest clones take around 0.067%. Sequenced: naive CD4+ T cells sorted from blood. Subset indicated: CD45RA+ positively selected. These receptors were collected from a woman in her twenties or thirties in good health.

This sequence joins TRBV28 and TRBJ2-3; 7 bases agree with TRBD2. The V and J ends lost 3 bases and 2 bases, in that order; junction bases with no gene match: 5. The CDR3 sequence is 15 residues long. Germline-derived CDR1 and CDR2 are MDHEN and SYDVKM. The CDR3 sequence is CASSFGGSVTDTQYF. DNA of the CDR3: TGTGCCAGCAGTTTTGGCGGGAGTGTCACAGATACGCAGTATTTT.

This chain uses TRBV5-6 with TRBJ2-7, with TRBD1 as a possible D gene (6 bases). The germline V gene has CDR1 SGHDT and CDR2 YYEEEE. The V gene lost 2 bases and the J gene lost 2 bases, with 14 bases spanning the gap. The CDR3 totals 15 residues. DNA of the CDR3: TGTGCCAGCAGCTTACCTGGACAGTTAGCCTACGAGCAGTACTTC. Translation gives CASSLPGQLAYEQYF.

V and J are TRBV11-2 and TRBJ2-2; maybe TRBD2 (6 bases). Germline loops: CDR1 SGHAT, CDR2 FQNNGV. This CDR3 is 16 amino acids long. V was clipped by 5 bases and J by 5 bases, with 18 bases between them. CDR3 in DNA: TGTGCCAGCAGCCCCGAGCCGGGGGTTAGGACCGGGGAGCTGTTTTTT. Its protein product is CASSPEPGVRTGELFF.

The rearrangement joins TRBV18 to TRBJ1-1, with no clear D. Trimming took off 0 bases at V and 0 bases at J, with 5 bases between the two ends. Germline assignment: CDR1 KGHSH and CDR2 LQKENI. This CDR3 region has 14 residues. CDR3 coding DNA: TGTGCCAGCTCACCACCGGGGTTGAACACTGAAGCTTTCTTT. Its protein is CASSPPGLNTEAFF. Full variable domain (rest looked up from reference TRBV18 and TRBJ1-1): NAGVMQNPRHLVRRRGQEARLRCSPMKGHSHVYWYRQLPEEGLKFMVYLQKENIIDESGMPKERFSAEFPKEGPSILRIQQVVRGDSAAYFCASSPPGLNTEAFFGQGTRLTVV.

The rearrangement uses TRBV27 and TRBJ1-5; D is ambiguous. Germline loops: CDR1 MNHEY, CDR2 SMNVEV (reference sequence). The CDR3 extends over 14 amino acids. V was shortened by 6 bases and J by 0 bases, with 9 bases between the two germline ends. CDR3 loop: CASRAGYSNQPQHF. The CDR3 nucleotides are TGTGCCAGCAGAGCAGGCTATAGCAATCAGCCCCAGCATTTT.

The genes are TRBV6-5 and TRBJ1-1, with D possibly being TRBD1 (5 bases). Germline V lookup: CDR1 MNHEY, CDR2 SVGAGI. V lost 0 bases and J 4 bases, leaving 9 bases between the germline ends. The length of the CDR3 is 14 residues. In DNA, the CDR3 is TGTGCCAGCAGTTACTCGGGGCGGTCCACTGAAGCTTTCTTT. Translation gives CASSYSGRSTEAFF.

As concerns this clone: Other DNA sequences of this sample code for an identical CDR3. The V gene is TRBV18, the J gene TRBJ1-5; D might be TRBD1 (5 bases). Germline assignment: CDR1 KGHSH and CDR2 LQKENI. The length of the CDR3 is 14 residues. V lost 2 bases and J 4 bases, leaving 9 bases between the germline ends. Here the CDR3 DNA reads TGTGCCAGCTCACCAAGGCAGGGTAATCAGCCCCAGCATTTT. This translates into CASSPRQGNQPQHF.

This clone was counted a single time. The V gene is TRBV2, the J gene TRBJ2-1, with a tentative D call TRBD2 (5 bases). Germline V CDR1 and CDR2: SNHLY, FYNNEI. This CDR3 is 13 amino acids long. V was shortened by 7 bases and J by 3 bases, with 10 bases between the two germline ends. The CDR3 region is CASTMGSYNEQFF. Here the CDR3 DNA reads TGTGCCAGCACGATGGGGAGCTACAATGAGCAGTTCTTC.

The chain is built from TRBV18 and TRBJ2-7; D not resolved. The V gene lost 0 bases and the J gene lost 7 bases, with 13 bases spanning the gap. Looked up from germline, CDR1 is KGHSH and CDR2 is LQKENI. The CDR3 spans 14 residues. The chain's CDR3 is CASSPPSGPREQYF. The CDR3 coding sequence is TGTGCCAGCTCACCACCTTCGGGCCCTAGGGAGCAGTACTTC.